In this sample, the clone carrying this T cell receptor beta chain turned up many times. What it binds is not known. Isolation recovered at least 6.5 million PBMCs from every sample. The source of the sample is a study of blood T cells in healthy people across ages. Overall study findings and caveats: In older individuals, TCR beta diversity per million T cells was lower, falling roughly linearly with age. The study could not conclusively compare naive and antigen-experienced cells, given its unsorted PBMCs.

The CDR3 runs 15 residues. V was shortened by 6 bases and J by 6 bases, with 17 bases between the two germline ends. The germline CDR1 and CDR2 sequences are MNHEY and SMNVEV (reference sequence). A second PCR, run for about 7 to 11 cycles, used a sample-barcoded 5' primer plus a J-beta primer mix. TCRdb re-derived calls from the 5' RACE reads in MiXCR, one entry per CDR3 protein. The top ten clones hold approximately 14% of a sample with 600,000 or so distinct CDR3 sequences, about 28% of them seen once. Sequencing used blood. The chain carries TRBV27 and TRBJ1-4; D perhaps matches TRBD1 (6 bases). This receptor was identified in a woman aged 80 or over in good health. In nucleotides, the CDR3 is TGTGCCAGCAGCCCCTCAAGGGGGGGGGATGAAAAACTGTTTTTT. It is translated as CASSPSRGGDEKLFF.